This T cell receptor (beta chain) comes out of a study of blood T cell repertoires in COVID-19. The overall study: The cDNA or gDNA used as material had been derived from T cells, B-cell-depleted T cells, or PBMCs.

CDR3 length: 12 residues. V lost 8 bases, J lost 6 bases, and 6 bases stayed unmatched. The germline V gene has CDR1 MDHEN and CDR2 SYDVKM. In the source study's methods: Cell counts per sample came from amplifying reference gene primers. Assay used: immunoSEQ multiplex PCR; TCRdb lists only in-frame clones, some missing. V and J calls and clone size are those listed in that table; D and trimming were worked out from the DNA. The sample contains approximately 200,000 clones, about 82% of which appear only once. The sequence came from a woman aged 25 to 39 with acute or convalescent COVID-19. Input material: peripheral blood. The gene calls are TRBV28 and TRBJ1-1, with TRBD1 matching over 7 bases. The CDR3 spells CASWDRYSEAFF. CDR3 sequence (DNA): TGTGCCAGCTGGGACAGATACTCTGAAGCTTTCTTT.